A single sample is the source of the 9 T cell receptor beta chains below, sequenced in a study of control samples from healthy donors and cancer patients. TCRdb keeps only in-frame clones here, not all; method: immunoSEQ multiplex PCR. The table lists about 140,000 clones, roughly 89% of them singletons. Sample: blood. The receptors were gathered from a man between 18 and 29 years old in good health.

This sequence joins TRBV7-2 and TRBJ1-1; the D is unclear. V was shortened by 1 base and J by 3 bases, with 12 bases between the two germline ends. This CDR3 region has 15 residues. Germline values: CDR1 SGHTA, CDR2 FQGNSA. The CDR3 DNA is TGTGCCAGCAGCTTAGTTGCAGCCCGGGACACTGAAGCTTTCTTT. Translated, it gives CASSLVAARDTEAFF.

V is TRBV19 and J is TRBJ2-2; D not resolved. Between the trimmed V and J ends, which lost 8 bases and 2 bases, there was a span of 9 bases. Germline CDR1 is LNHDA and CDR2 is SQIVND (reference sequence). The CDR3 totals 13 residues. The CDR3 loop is CASGQRNTGELFF. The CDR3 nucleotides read TGTGCCAGTGGGCAGCGCAACACCGGGGAGCTGTTTTTT.

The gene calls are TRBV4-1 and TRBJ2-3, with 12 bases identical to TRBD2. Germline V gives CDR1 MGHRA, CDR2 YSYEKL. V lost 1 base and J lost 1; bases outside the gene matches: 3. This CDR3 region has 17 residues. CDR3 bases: TGCGCCAGCAGCCAAGTGAGACTAGCGGGGGGCACAGATACGCAGTATTTT. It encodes CASSQVRLAGGTDTQYF.

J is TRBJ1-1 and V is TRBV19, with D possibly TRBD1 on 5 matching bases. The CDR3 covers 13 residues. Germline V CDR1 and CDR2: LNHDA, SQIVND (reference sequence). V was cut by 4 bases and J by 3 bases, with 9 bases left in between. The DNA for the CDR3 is TGTGCCAGTAGTACCCGACAGTACACTGAAGCTTTCTTT. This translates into CASSTRQYTEAFF.

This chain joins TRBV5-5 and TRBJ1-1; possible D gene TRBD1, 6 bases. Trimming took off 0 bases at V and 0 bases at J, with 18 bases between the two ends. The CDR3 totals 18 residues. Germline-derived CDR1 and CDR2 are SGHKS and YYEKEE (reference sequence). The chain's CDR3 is CASSLGGRGNIMNTEAFF. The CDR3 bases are TGTGCCAGCAGCTTGGGGGGCAGGGGCAACATCATGAACACTGAAGCTTTCTTT.

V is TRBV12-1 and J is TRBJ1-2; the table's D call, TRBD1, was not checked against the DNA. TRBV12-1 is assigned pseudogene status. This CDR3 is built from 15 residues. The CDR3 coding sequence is TGTGCCAGCAGCTTTCCGACAGGGGTAAACTATGGCTACACCTTC. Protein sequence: CASSFPTGVNYGYTF.

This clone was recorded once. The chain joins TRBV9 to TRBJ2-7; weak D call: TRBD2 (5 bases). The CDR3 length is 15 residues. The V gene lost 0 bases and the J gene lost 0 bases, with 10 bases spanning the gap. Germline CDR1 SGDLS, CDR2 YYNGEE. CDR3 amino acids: CASSVEGGGSYEQYF. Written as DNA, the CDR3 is TGTGCCAGCAGCGTAGAAGGCGGAGGCTCCTACGAGCAGTACTTC. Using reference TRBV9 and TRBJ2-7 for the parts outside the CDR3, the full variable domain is DSGVTQTPKHLITATGQRVTLRCSPRSGDLSVYWYQQSLDQGLQFLIQYYNGEERAKGNILERFSAQQFPDLHSELNLSSLELGDSALYFCASSVEGGGSYEQYFGPGTRLTVT.

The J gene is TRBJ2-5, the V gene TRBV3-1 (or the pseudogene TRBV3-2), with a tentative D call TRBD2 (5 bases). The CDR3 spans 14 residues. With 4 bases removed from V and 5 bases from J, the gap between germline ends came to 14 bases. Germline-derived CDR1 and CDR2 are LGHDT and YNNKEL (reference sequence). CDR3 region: CASSPTNSGETQYF. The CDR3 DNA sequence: TGTGCCAGCAGCCCGACTAACTCCGGGGAGACCCAGTACTTC.

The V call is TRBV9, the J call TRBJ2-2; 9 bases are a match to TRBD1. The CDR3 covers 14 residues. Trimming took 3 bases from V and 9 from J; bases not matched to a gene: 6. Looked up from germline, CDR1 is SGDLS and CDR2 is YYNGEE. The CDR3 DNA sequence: TGTGCCAGCAGCGGCCGGGACAGGGTTCGGGAGCTGTTTTTT. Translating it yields CASSGRDRVRELFF.